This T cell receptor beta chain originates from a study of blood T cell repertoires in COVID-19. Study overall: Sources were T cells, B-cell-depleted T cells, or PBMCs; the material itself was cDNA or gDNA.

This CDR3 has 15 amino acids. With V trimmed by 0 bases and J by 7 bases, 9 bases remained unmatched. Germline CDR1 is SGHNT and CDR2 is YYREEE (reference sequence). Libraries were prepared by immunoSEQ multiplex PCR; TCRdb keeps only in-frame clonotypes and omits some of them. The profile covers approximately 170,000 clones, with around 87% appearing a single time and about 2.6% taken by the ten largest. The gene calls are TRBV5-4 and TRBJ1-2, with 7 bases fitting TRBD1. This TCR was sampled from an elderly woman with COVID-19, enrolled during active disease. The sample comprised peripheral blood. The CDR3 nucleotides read TGTGCCAGCAGCTTGGACAGGGGAAGCGGGTTTGGCTACACCTTC. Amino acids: CASSLDRGSGFGYTF.